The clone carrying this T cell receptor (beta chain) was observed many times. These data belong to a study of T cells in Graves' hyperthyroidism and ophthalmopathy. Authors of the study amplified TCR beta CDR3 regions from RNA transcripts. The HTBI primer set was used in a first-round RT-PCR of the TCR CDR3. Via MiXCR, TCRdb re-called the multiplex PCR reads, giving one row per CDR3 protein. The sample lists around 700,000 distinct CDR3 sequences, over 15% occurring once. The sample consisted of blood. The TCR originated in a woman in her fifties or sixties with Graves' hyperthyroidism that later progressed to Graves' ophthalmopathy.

In nucleotides, the CDR3 is TGTGCTAGCGCCGCAGCGGGGGGAACCCAAGAGACCCAGTACTTC. It codes for CASAAAGGTQETQYF. V usage is TRBV12-5 and J usage is TRBJ2-5; 9 nucleotides align to TRBD2. CDR1 and CDR2 from the germline V gene are LGHNT and FRNRAP. With V trimmed by 9 bases and J by 1 base, 9 bases remained unmatched. The CDR3 is 15 residues long.